The 29 T cell receptor beta chains below were found in one sample sequenced in a study of shared clonotypes between healthy human individuals. TCRdb's copy holds only in-frame clones and misses some; the assay was immunoSEQ multiplex PCR. Altogether over a million clones are present, about 84% being singletons, with the ten largest covering 0.5% to 0.65%. The sequencing input was memory CD4+ T cells from PBMCs. As for subset: CD45RA-negative fraction. The receptors were sampled from a man between 18 and 29 years old in good health. Some clones in this sample may be carry-over from other donors' samples.

A word on this clone: A read error may produce the germline difference seen at one junction end. The chain couples TRBV15 to TRBJ1-1; D perhaps matches TRBD1 (5 bases). The CDR3 length is 12 residues. Germline-derived CDR1 and CDR2 are LNHNV and YYDKDF (reference sequence). CDR3: CATSRDLTSRAF. The CDR3 nucleotides read TGTGCCACCAGCAGAGATCTGACAAGCAGGGCCTTT.

The rearrangement uses TRBV5-1 and TRBJ1-1, with TRBD1 as a possible D gene (6 bases). CDR3 size: 14 residues. Germline V gene lookup returns CDR1 SGHRS and CDR2 YFSETQ. V lost 4 bases, J lost 3 bases, and 13 bases lay in between. The CDR3 loop is CASSKQGTYTEAFF. In nucleotides, the CDR3 is TGCGCCAGCAGCAAACAGGGTACTTACACTGAAGCTTTCTTT.

This clone was detected only a few times. Mismatch with germline at one junction end may stem from a read error. The same CDR3 is also encoded by other DNA sequences in this sample. V usage is TRBV20-1 and J usage is TRBJ2-1, with 7 bases that match TRBD2. CDR3 length: 11 amino acids. In germline, CDR1 is DFQATT, CDR2 SNEGSKA (reference sequence). In nucleotides, the CDR3 is TGCAGCGCTAGCCGGGGGGATGAGCAGTTCTTC. It translates to CSASRGDEQFF.

The chain combines TRBV11-2 with TRBJ2-3; 7 bases map to TRBD1. Germline CDR1 is SGHAT and CDR2 is FQNNGV. This CDR3 comprises 12 residues. J was trimmed by 8 bases and V by 7 bases; bases with no gene match: 6. CDR3 sequence (DNA): TGTGCCAGCAAACTAGGGGGCAGTACGCAGTATTTT. This gives the protein CASKLGGSTQYF.

The chain employs TRBV7-3 and TRBJ2-7, with 7 bases identical to TRBD1. CDR1 and CDR2 from the germline V gene are SGHTA and FQGTGA. Losses at the gene ends were 5 bases for V and 3 bases for J; bases not matched to a gene: 7. The CDR3 covers 14 residues. The CDR3 region is CASSPTGAGYEQYF. The CDR3 nucleotides are TGTGCCAGCAGCCCAACAGGGGCCGGCTACGAGCAGTACTTC.

V usage is TRBV28 and J usage is TRBJ2-7, with D possibly TRBD2 on 5 matching bases. The CDR3 consists of 14 residues. From germline, CDR1 is MDHEN and CDR2 SYDVKM. V was shortened by 6 bases and J by 4 bases, with 16 bases between the two germline ends. CDR3 sequence (DNA): TGTGCCAGCAGACCGCCCGGGAATTTTTACGAGCAGTACTTC. It encodes CASRPPGNFYEQYF.

V is TRBV28 and J is TRBJ1-5, with TRBD1 matching over 9 bases. V was clipped by 5 bases and J by 7 bases; unmatched bases: 9. Germline assignment: CDR1 MDHEN and CDR2 SYDVKM. This CDR3 is built from 15 residues. The CDR3 spells CASSTPDRGRQPQHF. The CDR3 DNA reads TGTGCCAGCAGTACCCCGGACAGGGGACGACAGCCCCAGCATTTT.

The rearrangement uses TRBV6-4 and TRBJ2-3; TRBD1 might be the D (5 bases). This CDR3 is built from 14 residues. CDR1 and CDR2 (germline): MRHNA, SNTAGT. The V and J ends lost 3 bases and 1 base respectively, with 8 bases between them. CDR3 loop: CASSEGVGTDTQYF. The CDR3 bases are TGTGCCAGCAGTGAAGGGGTTGGCACAGATACGCAGTATTTT.

The rearrangement uses TRBV11-2 and TRBJ1-6; no clear D. The CDR3 consists of 18 residues. The germline CDR1 and CDR2 sequences are SGHAT and FQNNGV. The ends were cut back, 7 bases at V and 9 bases at J, with 28 bases in the middle. For the CDR3, the DNA is TGTGCCAGCACGCCCGGGCTCCGACGTTGGCTCACGGTTTCACCCCTCCACTTT. It is translated as CASTPGLRRWLTVSPLHF.

The sample holds one count of this clone. The rearrangement uses TRBV10-3 and TRBJ2-1; no firm D call. The CDR3 has 14 residues. Looked up from germline, CDR1 is ENHRY and CDR2 is SYGVKD. The V gene lost 0 bases and the J gene lost 2 bases, with 5 bases spanning the gap. The CDR3 DNA reads as TGTGCCATCAGTGAGTCGAATACCTACAATGAGCAGTTCTTC. This translates into CAISESNTYNEQFF.

This chain joins TRBV5-1 and TRBJ2-7; 8 positions match TRBD2. CDR3 length: 15 residues. Germline loops: CDR1 SGHRS, CDR2 YFSETQ. The trim removed 1 base at V and 1 base at J, leaving 4 bases unmatched. The CDR3 reads CASSLSGGRSYEQYF. CDR3 in DNA: TGCGCCAGCAGCTTGTCCGGCGGGAGGTCCTACGAGCAGTACTTC.

This clone occurred once. This chain joins TRBV28 and TRBJ2-1; a weak D match, TRBD1 (8 bases). V was pared by 5 bases and J by 2 bases, with 13 bases between. This CDR3 spans 15 amino acids. Germline CDR1 MDHEN, CDR2 SYDVKM. In DNA, the CDR3 is TGTGCCAGCAGTACTACAGGGGGGGCCTACAATGAGCAGTTCTTC. Translating gives CASSTTGGAYNEQFF. The full variable domain, its missing parts supplied by reference TRBV28 and TRBJ2-1, is DVKVTQSSRYLVKRTGEKVFLECVQDMDHENMFWYRQDPGLGLRLIYFSYDVKMKEKGDIPEGYSVSREKKERFSLILESASTNQTSMYLCASSTTGGAYNEQFFGPGTRLTVL.

The rearrangement uses TRBV4-3 and TRBJ2-7, with a tentative D call TRBD2 (6 bases). The V and J ends lost 2 bases and 3 bases respectively, with 14 bases between them. The CDR3 covers 15 residues. Germline V gene sequence: CDR1 LGHNA, CDR2 YSLEER. The CDR3 reads CASSQNIGGVYEQYF. The CDR3 bases are TGCGCCAGCAGCCAAAACATAGGAGGGGTCTACGAGCAGTACTTC.

About this clone: Other DNA sequences within the sample encode an identical CDR3. The V and J genes are TRBV5-4 and TRBJ2-2; the D gene could be TRBD1 or TRBD2 (5 bases each). Germline V gene lookup returns CDR1 SGHNT and CDR2 YYREEE (reference sequence). This CDR3 is 15 amino acids long. The ends were cut back, 3 bases at V and 0 bases at J, with 9 bases in the middle. CDR3 loop: CASSSGTPNTGELFF. The CDR3 region has the DNA TGTGCCAGCAGCTCCGGGACCCCGAACACCGGGGAGCTGTTTTTT. Full variable domain (remainder filled in from reference TRBV5-4 and TRBJ2-2): ETGVTQSPTHLIKTRGQQVTLRCSSQSGHNTVSWYQQALGQGPQFIFQYYREEENGRGNFPPRFSGLQFPNYSSELNVNALELDDSALYLCASSSGTPNTGELFFGEGSRLTVL.

The V and J genes are TRBV7-2 and TRBJ2-1, with 7 bases lining up with TRBD2. The germline gives CDR1 SGHTA, CDR2 FQGNSA. V shed 6 bases and J 2 bases; nucleotides not matched to a gene: 10. This CDR3 spans 16 amino acids. As DNA, the CDR3 is TGTGCCAGCAGGGAAAAACTAGCGAATACCTACAATGAGCAGTTCTTC. This codes for CASREKLANTYNEQFF.

Details on this clone: A much bigger clone sits one base away, suggesting this may be a read error. The chain is built from TRBV27 and TRBJ2-1; 9 bases map to TRBD1. This CDR3 is 13 amino acids long. CDR1 is MNHEY, CDR2 SMNVEV, per germline (reference sequence). Trimming cost V 7 bases and J 5 bases; bases outside gene matches: 3. In nucleotides, the CDR3 is TGTGCCAGCACCGGGACAGGGAACAATGAGCAGTTCTTC. Protein: CASTGTGNNEQFF.

This clone was counted once. The gene calls are TRBV9 and TRBJ2-7, with 8 positions matching TRBD2. With 0 bases clipped from V and 3 bases from J, the junction kept 5 bases outside the gene matches. Germline V lookup: CDR1 SGDLS, CDR2 YYNGEE. CDR3 length equals 15 residues. The CDR3 bases are TGTGCCAGCAGCGTAGGTGGTAGCGGGGTCTACGAGCAGTACTTC. Translated, it gives CASSVGGSGVYEQYF.

The CDR3 is CASRPFGQATYGYTF. The DNA for the CDR3 is TGTGCCAGCAGGCCCTTTGGGCAGGCGACATATGGCTACACCTTC. V and J are TRBV28 and TRBJ1-2, with D hard to call. The CDR3 spans 15 residues. Germline CDR1 and CDR2: MDHEN and SYDVKM. Trimming cost V 6 bases and J 5 bases, with 19 bases left between them.

The chain employs TRBV7-3 and TRBJ2-5; no firm D call. The length of the CDR3 is 14 residues. From germline, CDR1 is SGHTA and CDR2 FQGTGA. V shed 2 bases and J shed 1 base, with 8 bases lying between them. The DNA of the CDR3 is TGTGCCAGCAGCTTAGCAGGCCCCCAAGAGACCCAGTACTTC. The encoded protein is CASSLAGPQETQYF.

The chain is built from TRBV5-6 and TRBJ2-3; TRBD1 matches at 8 bases. CDR1 and CDR2 (germline): SGHDT, YYEEEE. The CDR3 has 14 residues. J was trimmed by 2 bases and V by 7 bases; bases with no gene match: 6. CDR3 in DNA: TGTGCCAGCGTCCCCAGGGGGCTCACAGATACGCAGTATTTT. It yields the protein CASVPRGLTDTQYF.

The CDR3 DNA is TGCGCCAGCAGCTTGGTCGGGGTGTCCAAAAACATTCAGTACTTC. Its translation: CASSLVGVSKNIQYF. The V and J genes are TRBV5-1 and TRBJ2-4; D might be TRBD2 (5 bases). This CDR3 has 15 residues. Germline V gene data show CDR1 as SGHRS and CDR2 as YFSETQ. V dropped 0 bases and J dropped 2 bases, with 9 bases sitting between them.

The chain uses TRBV19 and TRBJ2-5; TRBD2 might be the D (7 bases). This CDR3 contains 16 residues. The germline V gene has CDR1 LNHDA and CDR2 SQIVND (reference sequence). The ends were cut back, 4 bases at V and 5 bases at J, with 20 bases in the middle. CDR3 loop: CASSTGRGRGRETQYF. CDR3 sequence (DNA): TGTGCCAGTAGTACAGGGAGGGGGAGAGGGCGGGAGACCCAGTACTTC.

The chain has TRBV6-5 and TRBJ1-3; D ambiguous. V lost 5 bases and J lost 3, with 11 bases in between. This CDR3 has 14 residues. Per germline, CDR1 MNHEY and CDR2 SVGAGI. The CDR3 DNA follows: TGTGCCAGCAGTCAAGACCGTGGTGGAAACACCATATATTTT. Protein product: CASSQDRGGNTIYF.

The CDR3: CASSLTGLSEQFF. The CDR3 DNA follows: TGTGCCAGCAGCTTAACGGGGCTAAGTGAGCAGTTCTTC. The genes are TRBV7-3 and TRBJ2-1; D perhaps matches TRBD1 (5 bases). Germline V gene sequence: CDR1 SGHTA, CDR2 FQGTGA. This CDR3 has 13 amino acids. V was cut by 0 bases and J by 9 bases, with 9 bases left in between.

The chain has TRBV7-8 and TRBJ2-5; possibly TRBD1 for D (5 bases). The V end lost 5 bases, the J end lost 0 bases, and 13 bases lay between the germline ends. Per the germline V gene, CDR1 is SGHVS and CDR2 is FQNEAQ. The CDR3 is 15 residues long. CDR3 in DNA: TGTGCCAGCAGCCCCAGGGTGGGAAACCAAGAGACCCAGTACTTC. Its translation is CASSPRVGNQETQYF.

The genes are TRBV19 and TRBJ1-2; D possibly corresponds to TRBD1 (5 bases). Germline-derived CDR1 and CDR2 are LNHDA and SQIVND (reference sequence). CDR3 length: 14 amino acids. The V end was cut by 4 bases, the J end by 1 base, with 10 bases between. The CDR3 region is CASSRWTNNYGYTF. CDR3 coding DNA: TGTGCCAGTAGTAGATGGACAAATAACTATGGCTACACCTTC.

V gene TRBV30 combines with J gene TRBJ1-2; unclear D gene. The germline gives CDR1 GTSNPN, CDR2 SVGIG (reference sequence). Trimming removed 0 bases from V and 3 bases from J, with 11 bases in between. The CDR3 loop spans 14 amino acids. The chain's CDR3 is CAWSVVKGYYGYTF. Here the CDR3 DNA reads TGTGCCTGGAGTGTGGTGAAAGGGTACTATGGCTACACCTTC.

The genes are TRBV30 and TRBJ1-1; no firm D call. The V gene's germline CDR1 is GTSNPN and CDR2 SVGIG (reference sequence). The V and J ends lost 3 bases and 5 bases respectively, with 16 bases between them. CDR3 size: 14 residues. Here the CDR3 reads CAWRKLRVGTEAFF. The CDR3 nucleotides read TGTGCCTGGAGGAAACTGAGGGTTGGGACTGAAGCTTTCTTT.

The J gene is TRBJ2-7, the V gene TRBV6-5; TRBD2 agrees at 12 bases. Trimming removed 4 bases from V and 5 bases from J; junction bases left unmatched: 6. Germline V CDR1 and CDR2: MNHEY, SVGAGI. The CDR3 consists of 15 residues. The CDR3 protein is CASSSLAGGQDEQYF. The CDR3 DNA sequence: TGTGCCAGCAGTTCCCTAGCGGGAGGGCAGGACGAGCAGTACTTC.